The 2 T cell receptor beta chains below all came from one sample that was sequenced in a study of blood T cell repertoires in COVID-19. Here immunoSEQ multiplex PCR was the method, and the copy in TCRdb shows in-frame clones only, minus some. The top ten clones hold 1.7% of a sample with fewer than 350,000 clones, 90% of them seen once. Sequencing was done on a sample of PBMCs or T cells enriched from blood (not recorded which). The origin of the receptors is a woman aged 18-29 years with acute COVID-19.

This clone was found a few times. The chain recombines TRBV30 with TRBJ2-1; D is undetermined. This CDR3 is 12 amino acids long. Per germline, CDR1 GTSNPN and CDR2 SVGIG (reference sequence). Trimming took 2 bases from V and 9 from J, leaving 11 bases between them. Written as DNA, the CDR3 is TGTGCCTGGAGTCGGAGTGTTGTTGAGCAGTTCTTC. Its protein product is CAWSRSVVEQFF.

This clone appeared a few times. The chain uses TRBV9 and TRBJ2-1; 7 bases fit TRBD2. Germline V gene data show CDR1 as SGDLS and CDR2 as YYNGEE. With V trimmed by 0 bases and J by 6 bases, 6 bases remained unmatched. This CDR3 region has 15 residues. The CDR3 is CASSVDTSAGNEQFF. The CDR3 DNA reads TGTGCCAGCAGCGTAGATACTAGCGCGGGCAATGAGCAGTTCTTC.